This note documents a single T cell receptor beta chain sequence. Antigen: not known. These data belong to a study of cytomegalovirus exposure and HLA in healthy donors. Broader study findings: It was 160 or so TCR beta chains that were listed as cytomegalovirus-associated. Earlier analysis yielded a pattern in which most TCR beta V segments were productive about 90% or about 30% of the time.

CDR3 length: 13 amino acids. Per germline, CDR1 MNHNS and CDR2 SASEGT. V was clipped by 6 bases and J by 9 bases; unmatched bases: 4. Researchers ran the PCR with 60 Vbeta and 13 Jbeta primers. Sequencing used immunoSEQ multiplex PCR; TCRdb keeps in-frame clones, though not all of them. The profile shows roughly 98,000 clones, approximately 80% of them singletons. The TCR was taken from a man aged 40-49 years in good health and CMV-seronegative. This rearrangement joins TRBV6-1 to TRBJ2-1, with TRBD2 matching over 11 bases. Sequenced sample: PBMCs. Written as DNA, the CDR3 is TGTGCCAGCAGACTAGCGGGAGTGAGTGAGCAGTTCTTC. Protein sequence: CASRLAGVSEQFF.